This T cell receptor beta chain was recorded in a study of blood T cell repertoires in COVID-19. The V gene's germline CDR1 is WNHNN and CDR2 SYGVQD (reference sequence). J was trimmed by 7 bases and V by 2 bases; bases with no gene match: 2. The CDR3 is 14 amino acids. The assay was immunoSEQ multiplex PCR, and TCRdb's table has in-frame clones only and misses some. Found here are about 70,000 clones, approximately 80% of them singletons; the top ten hold around 7%. The rearrangement joins TRBV10-1 to TRBJ2-1; 10 positions match TRBD1. The receptor was derived from a man aged 30 to 39 with COVID-19, enrolled during active disease. Sequencing was performed on peripheral blood. The CDR3 protein is CASSEGTGENEQFF. In nucleotides, the CDR3 is TGCGCCAGCAGTGAGGGGACAGGGGAGAATGAGCAGTTCTTC.